This TCR beta chain stems from a study of CD8 T cells in ankylosing spondylitis. This clonotype was counted many times. Its target is not known. Quantitative 5'-RACE with molecular barcodes produced the TCR beta libraries. TCRdb processed the 5' RACE reads anew with MiXCR; each CDR3 protein has one entry. The table has around 180,000 distinct CDR3 sequences, over 15% seen once; the top ten hold 4.3%. General observations from the study: Disease-linked clones reportedly concentrated significantly in matched ankylosing spondylitis synovial fluid. A TCR beta motif of 7 or 8 highly homologous variants appeared characteristic of ankylosing spondylitis blood. There were earlier reports of some motif variants in reactive arthritis synovial fluid and blood.

CDR3 length: 13 residues. Trimming pared 3 bases from V and 8 bases from J, leaving 13 bases between. The chain links TRBV12-3 or TRBV12-4 to TRBJ1-2; D gene uncertain. The material sequenced was blood, either unsorted or a sorted T cell fraction (not recorded which). The sequence came from a male donor aged 5 to 29 with ankylosing spondylitis or in good health (not recorded which). CDR3 protein: CASSLSGSPGYTF. Here the CDR3 DNA reads TGTGCCAGCAGTTTGTCGGGAAGTCCCGGCTACACCTTC.